The source of this T cell receptor beta chain is a study of blood T cell repertoires in COVID-19. Overall study: The origin of the acute and convalescent COVID-19 samples was the United States, Italy and Spain. T cells, B-cell-depleted T cells, or PBMCs provided the cDNA or gDNA that served as material.

In the original analysis: Nucleated cell number was recorded as an estimate derived from reference gene primer amplification. TCRdb's copy holds only in-frame clones and misses some; the assay was immunoSEQ multiplex PCR. V and J calls and clone size follow that table, whereas D and trimming were derived from the DNA. Found here are approximately 150,000 clones, 75% to 90% of them singletons; the top ten hold 3% to 4.5%. This clone was seen a few times. This CDR3 has 16 residues. Trimming shortened V by 7 bases and J by 0 bases, and 15 bases separated the two germline ends. Germline V gives CDR1 LGHNT, CDR2 FRNRAP.

Sequenced material: peripheral blood. This receptor was identified in a man in his 70s who had recovered from COVID-19. The rearrangement links TRBV12-5 to TRBJ2-2, with D hard to call. Written as DNA, the CDR3 is TGTGCTAGTGTCCCCAGTGGGCCATCGAACACCGGGGAGCTGTTTTTT. Its protein product is CASVPSGPSNTGELFF.